The subject of this entry is one T cell receptor (beta chain). This sequence is one base from a far larger clone and is likely a read error. At the DNA level, this CDR3 is encoded by other sequences in the same sample as well. This specimen belongs to a study of shared clonotypes between healthy human individuals. Study-level information: Samples came from a couple of female and a few male donors aged 18 to 49.

Method: immunoSEQ multiplex PCR; TCRdb's copy keeps in-frame clones and lacks some. The repertoire holds 780,000 or so clones, with around 70% as singletons. The length of the CDR3 is 15 residues. V was cut by 2 bases and J by 4 bases, with 12 bases left in between. CDR1 is SGHTA and CDR2 is FQGNSA in the germline V gene. This TCR was recovered from a woman aged 25 to 39 in good health. This rearrangement joins TRBV7-2 to TRBJ2-1; weak D call: TRBD2 (5 bases). Sequencing input: memory CD4+ T cells sorted from blood. Subset: CD45RA-negative fraction. The CDR3: CASSLSSGLYNEQFF. The CDR3 bases are TGTGCCAGCAGCTTATCAAGCGGCCTATACAATGAGCAGTTCTTC. Based on the CDR3 plus reference TRBV7-2 and TRBJ2-1, the full variable domain is GAGVSQSPSNKVTEKGKDVELRCDPISGHTALYWYRQSLGQGLEFLIYFQGNSAPDKSGLPSDRFSAERTGGSVSTLTIQRTQQEDSAVYLCASSLSSGLYNEQFFGPGTRLTVL.